This T cell receptor beta chain derives from a study of cytomegalovirus exposure and HLA in healthy donors (dated by TCRdb to 2016 to 2017). In terms of the full investigation: An earlier analysis of some 500 of the donors reported 250 to 350 Gb of sequence data and more than 90 million unique TCR beta sequences from 150 million to 200 million T cells. An early release that covered about 600 HLA-typed donors contained approximately 300 gigabases of sequencing data and around 80 million unique TCR sequences. Of the approximately 400 genotyped donors, 81% were placed in the genetic ancestry cluster associated with self-reported Caucasian donors. The study aimed to test whether cataloging public T cell receptors could reveal signatures of past pathogen exposure. The study profiled the T cell repertoires of 550 to 700 subjects by immunosequencing and related them to cytomegalovirus serostatus. A separate validation cohort of roughly 120 different subjects was used in addition to the 666-subject first cohort. The study combined high-throughput TCR immunosequencing, statistical association of individual TCRs with disease status, and machine learning to predict cytomegalovirus infection status. A later analysis re-analyzed previously published TCR beta repertoires from 666 donors and added high-resolution HLA genotyping to study TCR occurrence patterns. Rather than drawing on any new phenotypic data, the later analysis identified candidate immune exposures from TCR beta sequences and the way those sequences occurred across donors. In an earlier analysis of roughly 580 of the donors, high-throughput TCR beta sequencing was used to judge whether each TCR beta V gene segment behaved as functional or pseudogenic. Donor age, sex, ethnicity and CMV serostatus were collected together with the repertoire data. A later genetic analysis used genome-wide SNP genotypes for about 60% of the roughly 700 donors, treating that subset as a discovery cohort. Every repertoire in the discovery cohort had been generated on one and the same sequencing platform. Both class I and class II loci were covered by HLA typing, at four-digit resolution. Typing coverage differed by locus: A, B, C, DRB1 and DQB1 were typed in about 620-640 donors, DQA1 in approximately 520, DPA1 in approximately 610, and DPB1 in around 490. Several DR-DQ haplotypes were handled as single units for association and clustering, since linkage in the cohort was strong. Across about 380 genotyped donors of the cohort, an average of about 220,000 unique TCR beta nucleotide sequences per donor were sequenced, and 15% to 20% of those sequences were non-productive.

V is reduced by 5 bases and J by 7 bases, leaving a spacing of 23 bases between them. The CDR1 and CDR2 encoded by the germline V gene are MDHEN and SYDVKM. The CDR3 goes from the cysteine to the phenylalanine over 16 residues. The only DNA kept is the CDR3, 48 bases in frame from the first base. Remarks on this clone: This receptor's antigen is unknown. Base qualities are not recorded, but no much larger clone differs from it by a single base.

Overall results and qualifications from the work: Roughly uniform sequencing depth across donors was assumed in presence/absence analyses, although this assumption may not hold. Correlated functional status among segregating V segments might be attributable to linkage disequilibrium, but an unknown experimental factor could not be ruled out. V-gene and J-gene trimming of TCR beta chains was associated with a missense DCLRE1C variant in a later genetic analysis, and the association was replicated in an independent cohort. Compared with equally common non-associated chains, HLA-associated TCR beta chains in a later analysis were more clonally expanded and had lower generation probabilities. Because some donors lacked HLA typing at each locus, the association tests relied only on the typed subset. A later genetic analysis reported fewer N-insertions in productive TCRs among donors in an Asian-associated ancestry cluster than the roughly 620-donor mean. The classifier was reported to diagnose cytomegalovirus status with high specificity and sensitivity in both the original cohort and the validation cohort. Because the 87-base-pair reads could not distinguish some IMGT-functional V segments, including TRBV6-2 and TRBV6-3, those segments were excluded. Several of the top co-occurrence clusters appeared to be linked to parvovirus B19, influenza, CMV and Epstein-Barr virus, according to a later analysis. In a later analysis, some 18,000 TCR beta sequences were associated with specific HLA alleles at a false discovery rate of 0.05. In a later analysis, TCR association rates were found to vary across HLA loci, with the most associated TCRs seen for DRB1 alleles and the fewest for HLA-C alleles. In this cohort, only TCR beta chains were sequenced, and detectable features were limited by the absence of alpha or paired-chain data. A group of highly shared sequence variants was considered likely to be a technical artifact of the sequencing pipeline. A further reported finding was that TCR beta sequences accurately predicted the HLA-A and HLA-B alleles for most subjects in the first cohort. A few of the identified cytomegalovirus-associated TCR beta chains were confirmed in vitro to be specific for cytomegalovirus antigens. The study listed approximately 150 TCR beta chains as associated with cytomegalovirus. While some public TCRs were present in many individuals, most TCR sequences turned up only very rarely across donors. When HLA alleles, especially DR and DQ, strongly co-occurred, attributing TCR associations to individual alleles was difficult. The authors suggested that the approach could potentially be generalized to other disease states and immunological phenotypes. Because counts were too low, some 17 rarely observed V segments, including chromosome 9 orphons, were excluded from the earlier analysis of 500 to 700 of the donors. CMV serostatus was the only immune exposure information available for the cohort. An earlier analysis of some 590 of the donors showed that most TCR beta V segments appeared in productive rearrangements either about 90% or about 30% of the time, which broadly matched IMGT annotations. According to a later analysis, most CMV-associated TCR beta chains appeared to be HLA-restricted, and the HLA associations seemed to be driven largely by CMV exposure.

The cohort comprised 710 or so healthy bone marrow donors. All cohort members were sampled while nominally healthy, although unrecorded immune exposures were likely present. Of the 700 or so cohort members, around 300 had a positive CMV serostatus and 350 to 450 had a negative one, while no CMV serostatus was recorded for the donor. A peripheral blood sample was provided by each donor, and peripheral blood mononuclear cells were used for TCR beta sequencing. The Qiagen DNeasy Blood Extraction Kit was used to extract genomic DNA from the blood cell samples. Library generation was performed with the immunoSEQ multiplex PCR assay. The multiplex PCR relied on a mix of 60 forward primers for TCR Vbeta segments and 13 reverse primers for TCR Jbeta segments. A multiplex PCR assay on genomic DNA amplified the CDR3 region of rearranged TCR beta genes. The Illumina HiSeq System was used to sequence the amplified TCR beta libraries as 87-base-pair reads. The published analysis was carried out like this. A later analysis tallied 75 million to 95 million unique TCR beta chains across the 610 or so repertoires, and around 12 million of those chains were shared by two or more donors. Raw reads were error-corrected and collapsed into unique sequences by a nearest-neighbor algorithm in which closely related sequences were merged to remove PCR and sequencing errors. CDR3 sequences were aligned to IMGT reference sequences to assign V, D and J gene segments. For a sequence to be retained, a match of at least six nucleotides to both a V gene segment and a J gene segment was required. Rearrangements were called productive when the CDR3 lacked stop codons and stayed in frame with V and J; all others were non-productive. Following IMGT convention, CDR3 was defined as the stretch from the second conserved V-encoded cysteine to the conserved J-encoded phenylalanine. In an earlier analysis of roughly 580 of the donors, sequences lacking an unambiguous match to a single V gene segment were excluded. An earlier analysis of a few hundred of the donors called V segments functional above 56.7% productive rearrangements and segregating when the between-donor standard deviation exceeded 5%. To diagnose cytomegalovirus status from the catalog of TCR beta chain sequences, a statistical classification framework was built. In a later analysis, V and J genes were assigned by comparing TCR nucleotide sequences against IMGT/GENE-DB human TR gene sequences. In a later analysis, CDR3 sequences and most-parsimonious VDJ recombination scenarios were assigned using the TCRdist pipeline. In a later analysis, every TCR beta chain was defined by the combination of its CDR3 amino acid sequence and its V-gene family, and reads without a unique V-gene family were dropped. A later analysis removed 550 to 700 highly shared, low-generation-probability nucleotide sequences to deal with suspected cross-contamination and a sequencing artifact. In a later analysis, a clonal expansion index was calculated for each public chain from normalized within-repertoire ranks of inferred template counts. In a later analysis, generation probabilities were computed using a VDJ recombination model fitted to out-of-frame rearrangements, and the results were checked against IGoR. Hypergeometric tests were used in a later analysis to score TCR-TCR, TCR-HLA and TCR-CMV co-occurrence, with a repertoire-size bias correction applied to the TCR pairs. False discovery rates were estimated in a later analysis by permuting HLA or CMV assignments 20 times. In a later analysis, co-occurring TCRs were grouped using DBSCAN, and TCRdist sequence similarity was added for clustering within HLA-allele-positive subsets. Repertoires with fewer than 30,000 or more than 120,000 public chains were left out of co-occurrence clustering, as were five repertoires with anomalous nucleotide sharing. TCRdb limited this immuneACCESS table to in-frame rearrangements with V and J called. A share of clones is missing; checked studies link under half to unresolved V genes, and the rest is unexplained. The DNA gave D and trimming, while V, J and clone size come from that table. The sample includes about 140,000 clones, with approximately 60% observed a single time. More than 1.5% of the sample belongs to the ten largest clones.

Source material: PBMCs. The clonotype comes from a human donor in good health. The sequence joins TRBV28 to TRBJ1-2, and TRBD1 may be the D gene, going by 6 matching bases. The CDR3 is CASSLFVAGEGGGYTF. The nucleotide sequence reads TGTGCCAGCAGTCTTTTTGTGGCAGGGGAGGGCGGTGGCTACACCTTC.